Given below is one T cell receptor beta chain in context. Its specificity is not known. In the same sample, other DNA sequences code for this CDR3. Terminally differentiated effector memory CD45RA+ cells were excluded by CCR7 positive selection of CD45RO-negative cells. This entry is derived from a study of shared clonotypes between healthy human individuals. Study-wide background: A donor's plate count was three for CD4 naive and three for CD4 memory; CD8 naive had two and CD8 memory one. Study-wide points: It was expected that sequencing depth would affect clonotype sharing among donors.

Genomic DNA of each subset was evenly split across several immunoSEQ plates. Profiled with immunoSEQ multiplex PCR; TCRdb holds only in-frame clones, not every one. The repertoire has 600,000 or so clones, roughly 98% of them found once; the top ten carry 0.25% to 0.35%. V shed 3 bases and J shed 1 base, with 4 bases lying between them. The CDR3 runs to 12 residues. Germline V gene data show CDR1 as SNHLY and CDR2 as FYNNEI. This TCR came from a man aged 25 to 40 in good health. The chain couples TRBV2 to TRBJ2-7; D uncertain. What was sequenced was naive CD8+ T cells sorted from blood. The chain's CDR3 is CASSDSSYEQYF. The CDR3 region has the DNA TGTGCCAGCAGTGACAGTTCCTACGAGCAGTACTTC.